The sequence of this T cell receptor beta chain was determined in a study of T cells in Graves' hyperthyroidism and ophthalmopathy. The length of the CDR3 is 14 residues. V gave up 5 bases and J gave up 1 base; unmatched junction bases: 4. Per germline, CDR1 SGHVS and CDR2 FQNEAQ. This clonotype has at least ten counts. It was RNA transcripts that yielded the amplified TCR beta CDR3 regions. When the TCR CDR3 underwent first-round RT-PCR, the HTBI primer set was used. TCRdb reprocessed the multiplex PCR reads via MiXCR and lists one record per CDR3 protein. The sample records about 420,000 distinct CDR3 sequences, roughly 13% being singletons.

The sequence was obtained from a woman in her late teens or twenties with Graves' hyperthyroidism. V and J are TRBV7-8 and TRBJ1-2; TRBD1 agrees at 7 bases. The material sequenced was blood. The CDR3 here is CASSPTGNNYGYTF. In nucleotides, the CDR3 is TGTGCCAGCAGCCCGACAGGGAATAACTATGGCTACACCTTC. The full variable domain, with the rest looked up from reference TRBV7-8 and TRBJ1-2, is GAGVSQSPRYKVAKRGQDVALRCDPISGHVSLFWYQQALGQGPEFLTYFQNEAQLDKSGLPSDRFFAERPEGSVSTLKIQRTQQEDSAVYLCASSPTGNNYGYTFGSGTRLTVV.